This T cell receptor (beta chain) was sequenced during a study of blood T cell repertoires in COVID-19. Study-wide background: T cells, B-cell-depleted T cells, or PBMCs supplied cDNA or gDNA.

This clone showed up just once. Germline trimming cut 0 bases from V and 2 bases from J; bases unmatched to any gene: 2. The CDR3 runs 16 residues. Looked up from germline, CDR1 is SGHRS and CDR2 is YFSETQ. Original data processing: Estimation of nucleated cell counts relied on the amplification of reference gene primers. Sequencing used immunoSEQ multiplex PCR; TCRdb keeps in-frame clones, though not all of them. V and J calls and clone size come straight from that table; D and trimming were deduced from the DNA. This table holds about 170,000 clones, about 80% found once. V usage is TRBV5-1 and J usage is TRBJ2-5; TRBD2 agrees at 12 bases. Sequenced sample: peripheral blood. The receptor was isolated from a woman in her thirties or forties with COVID-19, enrolled during active disease. The CDR3 loop reads CASSLGLAGVQETQYF. In DNA form, the CDR3 reads TGCGCCAGCAGCTTGGGACTAGCGGGGGTTCAAGAGACCCAGTACTTC.